The subject of this entry is one TCR beta chain. The authors' processing: For nucleated cells, counts were estimated from reference gene primer amplification. Method: immunoSEQ multiplex PCR; TCRdb's copy keeps in-frame clones and lacks some. The DNA gave D and trimming, while V, J and clone size come from that table. The table lists under 250,000 clones, about nine tenths of them singletons. The sample originates from a study of blood T cell repertoires in COVID-19. Study-wide background: Sites across the United States, Italy and Spain contributed samples from acute and convalescent COVID-19. The cDNA or gDNA used as material had been derived from T cells, B-cell-depleted T cells, or PBMCs.

This CDR3 comprises 17 residues. The trim removed 5 bases at V and 5 bases at J, leaving 14 bases unmatched. Per germline, CDR1 SGHTA and CDR2 FQGNSA. This chain joins TRBV7-2 and TRBJ2-5; 10 positions match TRBD1. The sample comprised peripheral blood. This TCR was recovered from a woman aged 55-75 years with acute or convalescent COVID-19. CDR3 sequence: CASSPPLDRGRRETQYF. DNA for the CDR3: TGTGCCAGCAGCCCACCCCTCGACAGGGGGCGTCGGGAGACCCAGTACTTC. Variable domain in full (rest from reference TRBV7-2 and TRBJ2-5): GAGVSQSPSNKVTEKGKDVELRCDPISGHTALYWYRQSLGQGLEFLIYFQGNSAPDKSGLPSDRFSAERTGGSVSTLTIQRTQQEDSAVYLCASSPPLDRGRRETQYFGPGTRLLVL.